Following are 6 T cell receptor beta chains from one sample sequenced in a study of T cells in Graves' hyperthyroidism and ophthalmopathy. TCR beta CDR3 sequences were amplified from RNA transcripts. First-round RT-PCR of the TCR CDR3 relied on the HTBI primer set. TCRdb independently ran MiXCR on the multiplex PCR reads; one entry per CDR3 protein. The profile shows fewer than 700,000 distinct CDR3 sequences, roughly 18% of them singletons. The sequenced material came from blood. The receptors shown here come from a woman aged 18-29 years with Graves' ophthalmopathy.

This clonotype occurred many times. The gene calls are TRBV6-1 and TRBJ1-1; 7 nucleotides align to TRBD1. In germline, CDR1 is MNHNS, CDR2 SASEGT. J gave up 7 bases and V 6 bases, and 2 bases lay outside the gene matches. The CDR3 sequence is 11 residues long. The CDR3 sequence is CASRRDSEAFF. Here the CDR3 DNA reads TGTGCCAGCAGGCGGGACAGTGAAGCTTTCTTT.

The chain's CDR3 is CASSRERSYNEQFF. The CDR3, as DNA: TGTGCCAGCAGCCGGGAGCGCAGCTACAATGAGCAGTTCTTC. The rearrangement joins TRBV2 to TRBJ2-1, with a weak D call TRBD2 (6 bases). The germline V and J ends were trimmed by 6 bases and 3 bases, with 12 bases remaining between them. Germline lookup yields CDR1 SNHLY and CDR2 FYNNEI. The CDR3 covers 14 residues.

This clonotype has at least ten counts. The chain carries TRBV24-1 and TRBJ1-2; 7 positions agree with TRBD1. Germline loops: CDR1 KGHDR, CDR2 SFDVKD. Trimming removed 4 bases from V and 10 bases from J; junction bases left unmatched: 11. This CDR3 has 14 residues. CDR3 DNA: TGTGCCACCAGTGACAGCAGACAGGGAGAGGACTACACCTTC. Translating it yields CATSDSRQGEDYTF.

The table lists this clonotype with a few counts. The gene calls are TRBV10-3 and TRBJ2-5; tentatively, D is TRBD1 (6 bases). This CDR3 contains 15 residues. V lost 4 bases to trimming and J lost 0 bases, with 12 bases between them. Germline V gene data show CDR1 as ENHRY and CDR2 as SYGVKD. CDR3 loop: CAISVTGSYQETQYF. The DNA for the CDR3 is TGTGCCATCAGTGTAACAGGGTCGTACCAAGAGACCCAGTACTTC.

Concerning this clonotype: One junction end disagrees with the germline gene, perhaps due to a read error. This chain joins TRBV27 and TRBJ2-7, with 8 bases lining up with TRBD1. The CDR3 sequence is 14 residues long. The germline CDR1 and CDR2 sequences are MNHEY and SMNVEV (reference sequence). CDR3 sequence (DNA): TGTGCCAGCAGTTTAGGGACAGGAGCCTACGAGCGGTACTTC. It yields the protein CASSLGTGAYERYF.

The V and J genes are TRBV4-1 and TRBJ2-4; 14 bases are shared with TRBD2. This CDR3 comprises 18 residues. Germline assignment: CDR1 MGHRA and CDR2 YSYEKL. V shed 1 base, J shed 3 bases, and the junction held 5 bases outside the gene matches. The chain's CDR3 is CASSQGLAGGPGKNIQYF. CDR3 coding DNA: TGCGCCAGCAGCCAAGGACTAGCGGGGGGGCCGGGCAAAAACATTCAGTACTTC.